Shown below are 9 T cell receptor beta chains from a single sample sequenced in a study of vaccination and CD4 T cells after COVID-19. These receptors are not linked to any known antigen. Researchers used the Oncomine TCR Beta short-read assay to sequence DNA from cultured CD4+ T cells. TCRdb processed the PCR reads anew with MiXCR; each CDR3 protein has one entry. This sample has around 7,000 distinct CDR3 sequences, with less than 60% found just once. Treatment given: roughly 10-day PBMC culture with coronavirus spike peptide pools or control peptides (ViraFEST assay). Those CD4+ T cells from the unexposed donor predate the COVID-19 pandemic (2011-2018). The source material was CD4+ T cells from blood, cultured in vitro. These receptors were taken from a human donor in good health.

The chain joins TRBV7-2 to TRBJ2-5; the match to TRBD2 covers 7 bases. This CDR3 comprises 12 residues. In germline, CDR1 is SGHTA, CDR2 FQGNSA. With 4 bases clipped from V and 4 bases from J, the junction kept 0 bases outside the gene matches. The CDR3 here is CASSSGGETQYF. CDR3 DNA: TGTGCCAGCAGCTCGGGGGGAGAGACCCAGTACTTC. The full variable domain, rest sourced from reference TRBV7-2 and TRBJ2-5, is GAGVSQSPSNKVTEKGKDVELRCDPISGHTALYWYRQSLGQGLEFLIYFQGNSAPDKSGLPSDRFSAERTGGSVSTLTIQRTQQEDSAVYLCASSSGGETQYFGPGTRLLVL.

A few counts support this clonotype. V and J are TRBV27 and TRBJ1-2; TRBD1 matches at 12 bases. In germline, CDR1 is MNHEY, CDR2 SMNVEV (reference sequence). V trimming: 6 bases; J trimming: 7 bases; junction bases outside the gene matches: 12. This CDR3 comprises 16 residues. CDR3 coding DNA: TGTGCCAGCAGCCGACAACCGGGACAGGGGGCGTCTGGCTACACCTTC. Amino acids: CASSRQPGQGASGYTF.

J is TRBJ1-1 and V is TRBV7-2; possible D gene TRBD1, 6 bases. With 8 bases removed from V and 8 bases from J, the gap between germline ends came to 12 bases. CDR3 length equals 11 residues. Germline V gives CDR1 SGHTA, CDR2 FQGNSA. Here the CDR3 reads CASERTGEAFF. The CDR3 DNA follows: TGTGCCAGCGAAAGAACAGGGGAAGCTTTCTTT.

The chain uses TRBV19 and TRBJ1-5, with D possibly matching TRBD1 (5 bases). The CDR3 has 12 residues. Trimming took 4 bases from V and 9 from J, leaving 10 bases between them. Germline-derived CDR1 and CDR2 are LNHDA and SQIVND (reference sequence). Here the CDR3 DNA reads TGTGCCAGTAGTACTTTAACAGGGCCCCAGCATTTT. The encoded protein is CASSTLTGPQHF.

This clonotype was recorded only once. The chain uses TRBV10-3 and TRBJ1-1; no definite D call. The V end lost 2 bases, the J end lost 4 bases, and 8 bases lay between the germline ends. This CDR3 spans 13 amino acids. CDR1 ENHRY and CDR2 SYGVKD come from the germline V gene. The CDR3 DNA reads TGTGCCATCAGTGAGCCCCTGGGCACTGAAGCTTTCTTT. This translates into CAISEPLGTEAFF.

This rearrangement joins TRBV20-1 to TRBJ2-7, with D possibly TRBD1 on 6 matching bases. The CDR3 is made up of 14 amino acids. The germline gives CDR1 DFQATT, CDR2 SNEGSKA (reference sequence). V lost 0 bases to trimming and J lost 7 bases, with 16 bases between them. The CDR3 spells CSARDTVGAGEQYF. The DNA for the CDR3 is TGCAGTGCTAGAGATACGGTGGGGGCTGGGGAGCAGTACTTC.

The CDR3 nucleotides are TGTGCCAGCAGGGCGGGACACGGCTATGGCTACACCTTC. Its protein is CASRAGHGYGYTF. The rearrangement links TRBV6-1 to TRBJ1-2; maybe TRBD1 (6 bases). Germline V gene lookup returns CDR1 MNHNS and CDR2 SASEGT. Trimming took 6 bases from V and 4 from J, leaving 12 bases between them. The CDR3 covers 13 residues.

The CDR3 region is CASSLAARVATGELFF. The CDR3 DNA reads TGCGCCAGCAGCTTGGCTGCCAGGGTAGCGACCGGGGAGCTGTTTTTT. The chain links TRBV5-1 to TRBJ2-2, with D possibly called TRBD1 or TRBD2 (5 bases each). Per germline, CDR1 SGHRS and CDR2 YFSETQ. V was pared by 0 bases and J by 5 bases, with 14 bases between. The CDR3 runs 16 residues.

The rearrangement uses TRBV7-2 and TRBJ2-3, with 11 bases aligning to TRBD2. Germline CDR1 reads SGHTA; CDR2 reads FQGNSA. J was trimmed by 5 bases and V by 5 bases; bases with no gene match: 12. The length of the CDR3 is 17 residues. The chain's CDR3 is CASSPAQLAGAVDTQYF. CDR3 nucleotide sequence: TGTGCCAGCAGCCCCGCGCAACTAGCGGGAGCGGTAGATACGCAGTATTTT.